The clone carrying this TCR beta chain was seen once. The CDR3 covers 13 residues. The germline V gene has CDR1 SNHLY and CDR2 FYNNEI. Trimming at V came to 4 bases and at J to 3 bases, leaving 2 bases not matched to a gene. Living in roughly 25 US areas, the participants were between roughly 18 and 90 years of age. Cohort placement rested on clinical history that participants reported themselves. Two negative PCRs, clearance, or symptom resolution were required of recovered Cohort 3 donors. Under the authors' procedure: Estimation of nucleated cell counts relied on the amplification of reference gene primers. Data came from immunoSEQ multiplex PCR; TCRdb stores just in-frame clones and leaves some out. The V and J calls and the clone size are those of that table, but D and trimming were determined from the DNA. This sample carries over 200,000 clones, about nine tenths of them seen once, and the ten largest clones take 1.2%.

This sample stems from a study of blood T cell repertoires in COVID-19. Sample: PBMCs or T cells enriched from blood (not recorded which). This clonotype originated in a man younger than 40 who had recovered from COVID-19. V usage is TRBV2 and J usage is TRBJ2-7, with 8 bases lining up with TRBD1. DNA for the CDR3: TGTGCCAGCAGTGGGACAGGGAACTACGAGCAGTACTTC. It specifies CASSGTGNYEQYF.